This T cell receptor beta chain comes out of a study of blood T cell repertoires in COVID-19. At the level of the study: COVID-19 samples, acute and convalescent, were from the United States, Italy and Spain.

Clones were sequenced by immunoSEQ multiplex PCR, and TCRdb holds only the in-frame ones, with some missing. The sample includes more than 110,000 clones, approximately 84% of them seen just once. Self-reported history from a screening survey and questionnaire set each donor's cohort. This CDR3 region has 16 residues. V was cut by 2 bases and J by 3 bases, with 17 bases left in between. Germline values: CDR1 SGHRS, CDR2 YFSETQ. Specimen: PBMCs or T cells enriched from blood (not recorded which). V gene TRBV5-1 combines with J gene TRBJ1-1, with a possible D match to TRBD1 (5 bases). The receptor was derived from a man aged 35-49 years with acute COVID-19. DNA of the CDR3: TGCGCCAGCAGCTTTTCGTCTAGGGTAGGGGACACTGAAGCTTTCTTT. Translation: CASSFSSRVGDTEAFF.